This T cell receptor beta chain originates from a study of CD8+ T cells in alopecia areata. About the research overall: Among treated patients, oral tofacitinib was administered at 5 to 10 mg twice daily.

Stated treatment: oral pan-JAK inhibitor, 5-10 mg twice daily. This CDR3 is 12 amino acids long. CDR1 and CDR2 from the germline V gene are MNHNS and SASEGT. RNA, once extracted, was reverse transcribed into cDNA for use as the sequencing template. Sequenced by immunoSEQ multiplex PCR; TCRdb stores in-frame clones only, minus some. The sample records some 110,000 clones, roughly three fifths being singletons. Worth noting for this clone: Antigen specificity is unknown.

Broader study findings: A great number of expanded lesional clones endured in scalp and blood during tofacitinib.

This TCR derives from a human donor with alopecia areata. The sample in question was CD8+ T cells sorted from blood, obtained at week 24, from a patient treated with tofacitinib. The chain links TRBV6-1 to TRBJ2-5, with D unresolved. The tail of the sequence fits TRBJ2-7 better, so the J call may be wrong. CDR3 sequence (DNA): TGTGCCAGCAGTGGGCGGACCTACGAGCAGTACTTC. The encoded protein is CASSGRTYEQYF.